This paragraph reports one T cell receptor (beta chain). Only in-frame clones appear in the TCRdb table, and some are missing; sequencing was by immunoSEQ multiplex PCR. The repertoire holds tens of thousands of clones, with roughly 90% as singletons. The data belong to a study of glioma-infiltrating T cells after dendritic cell vaccination. The CDR3 has 15 residues. In germline, CDR1 is MNHEY, CDR2 SVGAGI. The ends lost 7 bases at V and 0 bases at J; junction bases unmatched: 7. The source was blood, collected before dendritic cell vaccination. The chain couples TRBV6-5 to TRBJ2-7; 9 nucleotides agree with TRBD2. This clonotype was obtained from a human donor with glioblastoma. The CDR3 sequence is CASTRGLAFSYEQYF. CDR3 nucleotides: TGTGCCAGCACCAGGGGACTAGCATTCTCCTACGAGCAGTACTTC.